This entry features one T cell receptor (beta chain) sequence. Antigen: not known. The entry originates in a study of cytomegalovirus exposure and HLA in healthy donors. Across the study: In an early release, HLA-typed donors contributed some 88 million unique TCR sequences.

Both 60 Vbeta primers and 13 Jbeta primers went into the PCR. Repertoires were generated with immunoSEQ multiplex PCR, while TCRdb's copy carries only in-frame clones and drops some. This sample's clone table lists some 120,000 clones. Study findings and constraints: DRB1 had the most TCR associations and HLA-C the fewest, a later analysis found, with rates varying by HLA locus. Most TCR sequences were rare, but some public TCRs occurred in many donors.

CDR1 is SGHAT, CDR2 FQNNGV, per germline. The trim removed 5 bases at V and 5 bases at J, leaving 7 bases unmatched. This CDR3 has 15 residues. The clonotype originates from a man younger than 40 in good health and CMV-seronegative. The sequencing input was PBMCs. This sequence joins TRBV11-2 and TRBJ2-1; 9 bases line up with TRBD1. The CDR3 loop is CASSPGQGINNEQFF. The CDR3 nucleotides read TGTGCCAGCAGCCCCGGACAGGGGATAAACAATGAGCAGTTCTTC.